This T cell receptor beta chain came from a study of control samples from healthy donors and cancer patients. The junction had 9 bases not matched to a gene; V was cut back by 5 bases and J by 5 bases. The germline CDR1 and CDR2 sequences are SGHVS and FNYEAQ. This CDR3 spans 16 amino acids. Assay used: immunoSEQ multiplex PCR; TCRdb lists only in-frame clones, some missing. The sample includes roughly 14,000 clones, 60% to 80% of them seen just once. Source material: formalin-fixed, paraffin-embedded tissue. The clonotype comes from a female donor with lung cancer. The V gene is TRBV7-6, the J gene TRBJ2-5; 12 bases match TRBD2. The CDR3 protein is CASSPQPSGGAETQYF. The CDR3 DNA sequence: TGTGCCAGCAGCCCGCAACCTAGCGGGGGGGCGGAGACCCAGTACTTC. The full variable domain, in which reference TRBV7-6 and TRBJ2-5 provide the parts outside the CDR3, is GAGVSQSPRYKVTKRGQDVALRCDPISGHVSLYWYRQALGQGPEFLTYFNYEAQQDKSGLPNDRFSAERPEGSISTLTIQRTEQRDSAMYRCASSPQPSGGAETQYFGPGTRLLVL.